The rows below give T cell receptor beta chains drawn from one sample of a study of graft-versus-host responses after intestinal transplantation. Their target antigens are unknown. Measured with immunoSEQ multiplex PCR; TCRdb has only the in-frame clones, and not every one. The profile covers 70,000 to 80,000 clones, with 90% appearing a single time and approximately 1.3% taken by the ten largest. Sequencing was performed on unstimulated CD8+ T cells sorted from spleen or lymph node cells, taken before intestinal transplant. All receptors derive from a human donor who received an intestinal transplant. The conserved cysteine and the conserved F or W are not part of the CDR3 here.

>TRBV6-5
ASSQTGGGTDTQY
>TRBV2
ASSGLLGGSWGLNEQF
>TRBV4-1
ASSQESSGNQPQH
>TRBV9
ASSPPAGVLSSYNEQF
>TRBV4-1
ASSHNLAGKRAEAF
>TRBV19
ASSIDHFPTTGPTYGYT
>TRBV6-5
ASSYFGGDGGELF
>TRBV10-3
AISEYGGGQTDTQY
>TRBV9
ASSVADLSEQY
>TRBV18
ASSLQTGLPYEQY
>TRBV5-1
ASSLTGFHGYGYT
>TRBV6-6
ASSYSSGSNYNEQF
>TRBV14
ASSQGFSSYEQY
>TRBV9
ASSVGGLSNQPQH
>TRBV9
ASGGAEGYEQY
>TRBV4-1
ASSQGRVAEAF
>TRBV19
ASGTGGRTEAF
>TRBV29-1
SVVVGADYGYT
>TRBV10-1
ASSEGRPGLAGSYEQF
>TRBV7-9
ASSDRDRQNTEAF
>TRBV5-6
ASSLVAGEAF
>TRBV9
ASSPGPPGHEQF
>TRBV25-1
ASSQTGPYQPQH
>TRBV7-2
ASSLPDRGNEKLF
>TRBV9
ASSVKGGSGELF
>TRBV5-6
ASSLTPSGEQY
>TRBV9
ASSLSGGASGEETQY
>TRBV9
ASSVGIRDGSYNEQF
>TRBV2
ASSESRGGTQY
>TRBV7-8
ASSEQEEGYT
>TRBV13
ASSLENGPANRYEQY
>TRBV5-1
ASSLEQAWETQY
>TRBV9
ASRGPGDQNSPLH
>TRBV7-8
ASSPGVLAGGYYNEQF
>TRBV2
ASGRGNTEAF
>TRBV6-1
ASLEGGYT
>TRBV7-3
ASSPVAGGRETQY
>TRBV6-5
ASSPQGLVPYEQY
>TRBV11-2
ASSRTSGQETQY
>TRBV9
ASSASGTDTDTQY
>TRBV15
ATSRDSAGTGTYEQY
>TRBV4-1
ASSQGGASSYEQY
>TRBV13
ASSGQSTGELF
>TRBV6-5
ASSYATGNSPLH
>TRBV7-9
ASSNRDRDEQF
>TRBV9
ASSVTGANTGELF
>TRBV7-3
ASTQGGRVVEQF
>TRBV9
ASSPRTDYNEQF
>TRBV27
ASSPDRGIGEQY
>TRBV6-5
ASSYDGEKMNTEAF
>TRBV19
ASSIDPGLGPTPVYEQY
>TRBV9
ASSVGGQSSYEQY
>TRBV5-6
ASSLSGGSYGYT
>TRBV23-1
ATAQGKTDTQY
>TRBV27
ASSLGSANYGYT